The 24 T cell receptor beta chains reported below all come from one sample, sequenced in a study of PD-1 blockade in classical Hodgkin lymphoma. Sequencing used immunoSEQ multiplex PCR; TCRdb keeps in-frame clones, though not all of them. The sample lists about 96,000 clones, 90% to 95% seen once, with under 2% in the top ten. The time point: cycle 4 day 1 (C4D1), after less than 7 weeks of nivolumab. Following autologous stem cell transplantation, relapse occurred in every patient, and exposure to brentuximab vedotin varied. The sample in question was peripheral blood mononuclear cells (PBMCs), obtained before the fourth cycle of nivolumab. The receptor source for this set is a human donor with classical Hodgkin lymphoma.

V gene TRBV9 combines with J gene TRBJ1-1, with a weak D call TRBD1 (6 bases). This CDR3 contains 16 residues. The germline V gene has CDR1 SGDLS and CDR2 YYNGEE. Trimming removed 0 bases from V and 3 bases from J, with 15 bases in between. The DNA for the CDR3 is TGTGCCAGCAGCGTAGGGGGGGGCCAGTGGGACACTGAAGCTTTCTTT. Its translation: CASSVGGGQWDTEAFF.

V and J are TRBV4-1 and TRBJ2-7; no clear D gene. The CDR3 has 12 amino acids. Germline lookup yields CDR1 MGHRA and CDR2 YSYEKL. Between the trimmed V and J ends, which lost 3 bases and 3 bases, there was a span of 6 bases. CDR3 in DNA: TGCGCCAGCAGCCATCAGAGCTACGAGCAGTACTTC. Residues: CASSHQSYEQYF.

The chain uses TRBV6-5 and TRBJ1-1, with D possibly matching TRBD1 (5 bases). V was clipped by 6 bases and J by 10 bases, with 18 bases between them. The CDR3 runs to 13 residues. CDR1 and CDR2 from the germline V gene are MNHEY and SVGAGI. The CDR3 DNA reads as TGTGCCAGCAGCCCCGGGACTCAGAGGGGAGCTTTCTTT. Protein sequence: CASSPGTQRGAFF.

This sequence joins TRBV7-2 and TRBJ2-2; D is ambiguous. This CDR3 comprises 13 residues. Germline V gives CDR1 SGHTA, CDR2 FQGNSA. V lost 5 bases, J lost 8 bases, and 12 bases lay in between. The CDR3 region has the DNA TGTGCCAGCAGCCCTACCTTATCGGGGGAGCTGTTTTTT. It encodes CASSPTLSGELFF.

The gene calls are TRBV6-5 and TRBJ2-7; possibly TRBD1 for D (8 bases). The V gene lost 7 bases and the J gene lost 8 bases, with 21 bases spanning the gap. Germline-derived CDR1 and CDR2 are MNHEY and SVGAGI. The CDR3 has 14 amino acids. DNA for the CDR3: TGTGCCAGCACCAAAACAGGGGGGGTCGGGCAGCAGTACTTC. Protein product: CASTKTGGVGQQYF.

This clone was seen once. V usage is TRBV5-1 and J usage is TRBJ2-2; tentatively, D is TRBD2 (5 bases). Trimming stripped 1 base from V and 4 bases from J, with 11 bases between. The CDR3 extends over 15 amino acids. The germline V gene encodes CDR1 SGHRS and CDR2 YFSETQ. The CDR3 sequence: CASSLRESGTGELFF. DNA of the CDR3: TGCGCCAGCAGCTTGAGGGAGTCCGGCACCGGGGAGCTGTTTTTT.

The chain carries TRBV10-3 and TRBJ2-7; 10 bases line up with TRBD2. V shed 0 bases, J shed 0 bases, and the junction held 5 bases outside the gene matches. Germline V gene lookup returns CDR1 ENHRY and CDR2 SYGVKD. CDR3 length equals 17 residues. CDR3 DNA sequence: TGTGCCATCAGTGAGTCTAGCGGGAGGTCAAGCTCCTACGAGCAGTACTTC. Protein product: CAISESSGRSSSYEQYF.

The CDR3 sequence: CASSLVWVTGSYNEQFF. The CDR3 nucleotides are TGTGCCAGCAGCTTAGTGTGGGTCACGGGGAGCTACAATGAGCAGTTCTTC. This chain joins TRBV11-2 and TRBJ2-1; the D gene is possibly TRBD2 (5 bases). The length of the CDR3 is 17 residues. Looked up from germline, CDR1 is SGHAT and CDR2 is FQNNGV. V shed 1 base and J shed 3 bases, with 16 bases lying between them. The whole variable domain, filled in from reference TRBV11-2 and TRBJ2-1, reads EAGVAQSPRYKIIEKRQSVAFWCNPISGHATLYWYQQILGQGPKLLIQFQNNGVVDDSQLPKDRFSAERLKGVDSTLKIQPAKLEDSAVYLCASSLVWVTGSYNEQFFGPGTRLTVL.

The chain joins TRBV28 to TRBJ2-1; TRBD2 aligns across 11 bases. The V gene's germline CDR1 is MDHEN and CDR2 SYDVKM. CDR3 length equals 17 residues. Trimming at V came to 1 base and at J to 5 bases, leaving 7 bases not matched to a gene. The chain's CDR3 is CASSLSGSGRANNEQFF. The CDR3 region has the DNA TGTGCCAGCAGTTTATCGGGTAGCGGGAGGGCAAACAATGAGCAGTTCTTC.

The V and J genes are TRBV5-1 and TRBJ2-1; TRBD2 matches 14 bases. After removal of 4 bases from V and 9 bases from J, the junction contained 6 bases not matched to a gene. CDR3 length: 15 residues. The germline V gene encodes CDR1 SGHRS and CDR2 YFSETQ. CDR3 DNA: TGCGCCAGCAGCCGGGGACTAGCGGGAGTCGTTGAGCAGTTCTTC. This encodes CASSRGLAGVVEQFF.

The chain recombines TRBV5-1 with TRBJ2-4; the match to TRBD2 covers 14 bases. V was pared by 3 bases and J by 5 bases, with 7 bases of the junction left unmatched. Germline CDR1 is SGHRS and CDR2 is YFSETQ. The CDR3 loop spans 17 amino acids. The CDR3 reads CASSSGTSGRSQNIQYF. The CDR3 DNA reads TGCGCCAGCAGCTCAGGGACTAGCGGGAGATCCCAAAACATTCAGTACTTC.

This sequence joins TRBV10-3 and TRBJ2-7; D may be TRBD1 (5 bases). Germline CDR1 reads ENHRY; CDR2 reads SYGVKD. Trimming took 5 bases from V and 8 from J, leaving 13 bases between them. The CDR3 is 12 residues long. CDR3 sequence reads: CAISPDSLKQYF. Written as DNA, the CDR3 is TGTGCCATCAGTCCCGACAGTCTGAAGCAGTACTTC.

Points on this clone: Different DNA sequences within this sample yield the same CDR3. This rearrangement joins TRBV5-1 to TRBJ2-7, with unresolved D. There are 12 residues in the CDR3. Trimming shortened V by 1 base and J by 2 bases, and 4 bases separated the two germline ends. Germline V gives CDR1 SGHRS, CDR2 YFSETQ. The CDR3 sequence: CASSLPPYEQYF. CDR3 DNA sequence: TGCGCCAGCAGCTTGCCCCCCTACGAGCAGTACTTC.

Points on this clone: The same CDR3 also results from other DNA sequences found in this sample. The genes are TRBV27 and TRBJ2-6; D is unresolved. The CDR3 has 13 residues. Trimming cost V 6 bases and J 0 bases, with 3 bases left between them. Germline V gene sequence: CDR1 MNHEY, CDR2 SMNVEV (reference sequence). The CDR3 coding sequence is TGTGCCAGCAGGTACTCTGGGGCCAACGTCCTGACTTTC. Protein product: CASRYSGANVLTF. Supplemented by reference TRBV27 and TRBJ2-6, the full variable domain reads EAQVTQNPRYLITVTGKKLTVTCSQNMNHEYMSWYRQDPGLGLRQIYYSMNVEVTDKGDVPEGYKVSRKEKRNFPLILESPSPNQTSLYFCASRYSGANVLTFGAGSRLTVL.

This chain uses TRBV10-1 with TRBJ2-3; possibly TRBD1 or TRBD2 for D (5 bases each). Between the trimmed V and J ends, which lost 6 bases and 0 bases, there was a span of 19 bases. The CDR3 extends over 17 amino acids. The germline gives CDR1 WNHNN, CDR2 SYGVQD (reference sequence). CDR3 in DNA: TGCGCCAGCAGGCCAACGAGGGGAGTACCTAGCACAGATACGCAGTATTTT. Translated, it gives CASRPTRGVPSTDTQYF.

V gene TRBV25-1 combines with J gene TRBJ1-4, with no clear D. The CDR3 is made up of 15 amino acids. CDR1 and CDR2 from the germline V gene are MGHDK and SYGVNS. Trimming left V 1 base short and J 6 bases short, with 12 bases between. The CDR3 bases are TGTGCCAGCAGTGAATTCGCGGGGTCCTATGAAAAACTGTTTTTT. Translation gives CASSEFAGSYEKLFF.

This clone was counted at least ten times. The chain is built from TRBV7-2 and TRBJ1-1; D gene uncertain. The CDR3 is 13 amino acids. Germline V lookup: CDR1 SGHTA, CDR2 FQGNSA. The V gene lost 5 bases and the J gene lost 1 base, with 8 bases spanning the gap. The CDR3 DNA is TGTGCCAGCAGCGCCCACAGGAACACTGAAGCTTTCTTT. Translating it yields CASSAHRNTEAFF. Combining the CDR3 with reference TRBV7-2 and TRBJ1-1 gives the whole variable domain GAGVSQSPSNKVTEKGKDVELRCDPISGHTALYWYRQSLGQGLEFLIYFQGNSAPDKSGLPSDRFSAERTGGSVSTLTIQRTQQEDSAVYLCASSAHRNTEAFFGQGTRLTVV.

This rearrangement joins TRBV11-2 to TRBJ1-4; 9 nucleotides agree with TRBD1. This CDR3 comprises 16 residues. With 3 bases clipped from V and 5 bases from J, the junction kept 7 bases outside the gene matches. CDR1 is SGHAT and CDR2 is FQNNGV in the germline V gene. CDR3 DNA sequence: TGTGCCAGCAGCTTTACTCTAGGGACAGGGAATGAAAAACTGTTTTTT. This sequence encodes CASSFTLGTGNEKLFF.

V gene TRBV11-1 combines with J gene TRBJ2-5, with D tentatively TRBD2 (7 bases). CDR3 length equals 17 residues. Germline CDR1 is SGHAT and CDR2 is FQDESV (reference sequence). V was pared by 5 bases and J by 1 base, with 20 bases between. In DNA form, the CDR3 reads TGTGCCAGCAGCCTTGGGGGGGCCTACTTGACCCAAGAGACCCAGTACTTC. Protein product: CASSLGGAYLTQETQYF.

The chain uses TRBV28 and TRBJ1-1, with 9 bases fitting TRBD1. The CDR3 has 14 residues. Germline values: CDR1 MDHEN, CDR2 SYDVKM. V lost 5 bases and J lost 10; bases outside the gene matches: 11. Here the CDR3 DNA reads TGTGCCAGCAGTCAGTCCCGGGACAGGGATCGAGCTTTCTTT. Its protein product is CASSQSRDRDRAFF.

V is TRBV18 and J is TRBJ1-2; 7 positions agree with TRBD1. The CDR3 runs to 13 residues. From germline, CDR1 is KGHSH and CDR2 LQKENI. V shed 6 bases, J shed 3 bases, and the junction held 4 bases outside the gene matches. CDR3 sequence: CASSTGRDYGYTF. In DNA, the CDR3 is TGTGCCAGCTCGACAGGGCGGGACTATGGCTACACCTTC.

The gene calls are TRBV27 and TRBJ1-4; D is unresolved. This CDR3 has 15 residues. Between the trimmed V and J ends, which lost 0 bases and 5 bases, there was a span of 10 bases. Per the germline V gene, CDR1 is MNHEY and CDR2 is SMNVEV (reference sequence). In DNA form, the CDR3 reads TGTGCCAGCAGTTTATCTGGGCTGCCGAATGAAAAACTGTTTTTT. Its protein is CASSLSGLPNEKLFF.

The chain combines TRBV27 with TRBJ1-2; D ambiguous. Looked up from germline, CDR1 is MNHEY and CDR2 is SMNVEV (reference sequence). V lost 3 bases and J lost 2, with 16 bases in between. This CDR3 is 16 amino acids long. The CDR3, as DNA: TGTGCCAGCAGTTTCAACCCGGACGGGTTCAACTATGGCTACACCTTC. It translates to CASSFNPDGFNYGYTF.

This clone was counted a single time. This chain joins TRBV6-1 and TRBJ1-1; D unclear. The CDR3 consists of 12 residues. The germline V and J ends were trimmed by 3 bases and 3 bases, with 5 bases remaining between them. Looked up from germline, CDR1 is MNHNS and CDR2 is SASEGT. The DNA for the CDR3 is TGTGCCAGCAGTGATGATCACACTGAAGCTTTCTTT. As protein: CASSDDHTEAFF.